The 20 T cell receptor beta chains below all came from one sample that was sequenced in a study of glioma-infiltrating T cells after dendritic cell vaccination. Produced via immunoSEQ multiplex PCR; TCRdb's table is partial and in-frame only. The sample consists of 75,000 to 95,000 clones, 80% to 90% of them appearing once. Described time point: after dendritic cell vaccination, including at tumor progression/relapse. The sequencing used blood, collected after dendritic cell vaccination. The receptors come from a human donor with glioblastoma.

Written as DNA, the CDR3 is TGTGCCAGCAGCTATCTAGCGGGGGGGGGATTAGAGCAGTTCTTC. Protein: CASSYLAGGGLEQFF. The chain combines TRBV7-2 with TRBJ2-1; 12 nucleotides line up with TRBD2. This CDR3 is 15 amino acids long. Germline V CDR1 and CDR2: SGHTA, FQGNSA. V shed 4 bases, J shed 10 bases, and the junction held 8 bases outside the gene matches.

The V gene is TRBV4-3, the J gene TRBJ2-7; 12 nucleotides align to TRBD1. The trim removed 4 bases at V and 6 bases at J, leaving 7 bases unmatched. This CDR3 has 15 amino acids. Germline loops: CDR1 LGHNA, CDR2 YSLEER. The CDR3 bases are TGCGCCAGCAGCCTAGGTTGGGGACAGGGGGCCGAGCAGTACTTC. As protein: CASSLGWGQGAEQYF.

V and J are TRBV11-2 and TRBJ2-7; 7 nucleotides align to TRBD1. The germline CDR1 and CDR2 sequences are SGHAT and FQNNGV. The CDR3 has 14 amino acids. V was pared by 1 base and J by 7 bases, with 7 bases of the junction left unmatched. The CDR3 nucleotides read TGTGCCAGCAGCTTAGTCGGGACAGTTCAGGAGCAGTACTTC. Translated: CASSLVGTVQEQYF.

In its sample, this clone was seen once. The CDR3 DNA reads as TGTGCCAGCAGTAGAGGGACAGGGGTTAACTATGGCTACACCTTC. Amino acid sequence: CASSRGTGVNYGYTF. The rearrangement uses TRBV6-5 and TRBJ1-2, with 10 bases identical to TRBD1. The germline V gene has CDR1 MNHEY and CDR2 SVGAGI. This CDR3 is 15 amino acids long. The J segment lost 1 base and the V segment lost 5 bases, leaving 4 bases of the junction unmatched.

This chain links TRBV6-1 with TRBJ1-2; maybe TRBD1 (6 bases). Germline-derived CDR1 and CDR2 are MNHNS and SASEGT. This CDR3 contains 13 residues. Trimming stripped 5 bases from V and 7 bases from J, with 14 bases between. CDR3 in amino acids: CASSPPWGLGYTF. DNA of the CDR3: TGTGCCAGCAGTCCCCCGTGGGGGCTTGGCTACACCTTC.

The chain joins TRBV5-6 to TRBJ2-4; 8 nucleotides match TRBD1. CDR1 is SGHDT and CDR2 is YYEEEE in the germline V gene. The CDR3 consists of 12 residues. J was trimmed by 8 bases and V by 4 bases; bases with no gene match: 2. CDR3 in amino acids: CASSEQGDIQYF. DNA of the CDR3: TGTGCCAGCAGCGAACAGGGGGACATTCAGTACTTC.

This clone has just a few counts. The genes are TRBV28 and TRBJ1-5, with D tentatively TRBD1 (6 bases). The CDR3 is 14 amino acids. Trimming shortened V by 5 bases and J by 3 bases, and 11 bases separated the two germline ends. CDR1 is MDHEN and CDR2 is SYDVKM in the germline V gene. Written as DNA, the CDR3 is TGTGCCAGCAGTGCGGGGGGGCTCAATCAGCCCCAGCATTTT. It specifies CASSAGGLNQPQHF.

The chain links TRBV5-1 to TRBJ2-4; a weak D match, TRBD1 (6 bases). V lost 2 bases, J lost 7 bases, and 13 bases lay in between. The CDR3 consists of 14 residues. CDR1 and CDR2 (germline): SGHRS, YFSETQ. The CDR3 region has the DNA TGCGCCAGCAGCTTCCCCGGGACAACGAACATTCAGTACTTC. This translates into CASSFPGTTNIQYF.

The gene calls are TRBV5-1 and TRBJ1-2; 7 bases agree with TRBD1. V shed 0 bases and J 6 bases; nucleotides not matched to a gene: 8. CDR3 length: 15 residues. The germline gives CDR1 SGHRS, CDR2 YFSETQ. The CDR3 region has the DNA TGCGCCAGCAGCTTGGCCGGGACAGTGGACAATGGCTACACCTTC. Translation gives CASSLAGTVDNGYTF.

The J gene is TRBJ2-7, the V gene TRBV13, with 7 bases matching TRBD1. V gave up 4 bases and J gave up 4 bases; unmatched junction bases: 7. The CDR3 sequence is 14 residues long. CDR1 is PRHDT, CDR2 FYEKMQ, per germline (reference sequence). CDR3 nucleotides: TGTGCCAGCAGCTCCGGGACAGAGCTATACGAGCAGTACTTC. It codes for CASSSGTELYEQYF.

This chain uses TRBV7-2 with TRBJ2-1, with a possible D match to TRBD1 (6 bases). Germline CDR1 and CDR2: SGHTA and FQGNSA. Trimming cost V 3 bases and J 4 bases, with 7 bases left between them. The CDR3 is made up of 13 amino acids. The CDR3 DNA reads TGTGCCAGCAGCTTGGGGGCATACAATGAGCAGTTCTTC. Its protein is CASSLGAYNEQFF.

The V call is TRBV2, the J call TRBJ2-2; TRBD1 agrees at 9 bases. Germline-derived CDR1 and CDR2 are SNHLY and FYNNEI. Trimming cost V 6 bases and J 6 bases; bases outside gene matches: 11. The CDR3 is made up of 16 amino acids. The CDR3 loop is CASRSNPGQGAGELFF. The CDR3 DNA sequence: TGTGCCAGCAGATCAAACCCGGGACAGGGCGCCGGGGAGCTGTTTTTT. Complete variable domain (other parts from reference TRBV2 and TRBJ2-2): EPEVTQTPSHQVTQMGQEVILRCVPISNHLYFYWYRQILGQKVEFLVSFYNNEISEKSEIFDDQFSVERPDGSNFTLKIRSTKLEDSAMYFCASRSNPGQGAGELFFGEGSRLTVL.

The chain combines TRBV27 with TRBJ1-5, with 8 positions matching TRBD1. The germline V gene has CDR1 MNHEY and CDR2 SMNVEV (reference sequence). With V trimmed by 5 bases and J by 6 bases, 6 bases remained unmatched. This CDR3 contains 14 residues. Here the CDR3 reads CASSTGGWGQPQHF. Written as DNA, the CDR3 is TGTGCCAGCAGTACAGGGGGTTGGGGTCAGCCCCAGCATTTT.

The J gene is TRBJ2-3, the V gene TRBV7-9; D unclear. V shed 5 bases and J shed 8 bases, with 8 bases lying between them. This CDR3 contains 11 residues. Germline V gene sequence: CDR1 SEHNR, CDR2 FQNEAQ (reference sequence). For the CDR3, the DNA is TGTGCCAGCAGCCCGTCGGGTACGCAGTATTTT. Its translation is CASSPSGTQYF.

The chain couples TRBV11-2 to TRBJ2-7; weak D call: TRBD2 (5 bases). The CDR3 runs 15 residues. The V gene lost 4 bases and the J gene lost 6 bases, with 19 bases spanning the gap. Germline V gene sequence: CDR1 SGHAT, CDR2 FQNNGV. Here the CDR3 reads CASSWALAAEAEQYF. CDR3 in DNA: TGTGCCAGCAGCTGGGCTCTGGCAGCGGAGGCCGAGCAGTACTTC. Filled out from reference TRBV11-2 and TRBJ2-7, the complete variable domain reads EAGVAQSPRYKIIEKRQSVAFWCNPISGHATLYWYQQILGQGPKLLIQFQNNGVVDDSQLPKDRFSAERLKGVDSTLKIQPAKLEDSAVYLCASSWALAAEAEQYFGPGTRLTVT.

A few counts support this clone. CDR3 region: CASSTPGTLSREQYF. CDR3 nucleotides: TGTGCCAGCAGTACCCCGGGAACCCTGTCCCGCGAGCAGTACTTC. The rearrangement joins TRBV28 to TRBJ2-7; D might be TRBD2 (5 bases). This CDR3 has 15 residues. CDR1 is MDHEN and CDR2 is SYDVKM in the germline V gene. V was pared by 5 bases and J by 6 bases, with 20 bases between.

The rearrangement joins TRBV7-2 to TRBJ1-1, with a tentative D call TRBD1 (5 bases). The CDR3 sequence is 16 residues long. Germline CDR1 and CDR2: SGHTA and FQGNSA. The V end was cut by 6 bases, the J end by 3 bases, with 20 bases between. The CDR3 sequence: CASSLPKGQTHTEAFF. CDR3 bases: TGTGCCAGCAGTTTACCCAAGGGGCAGACCCACACTGAAGCTTTCTTT.

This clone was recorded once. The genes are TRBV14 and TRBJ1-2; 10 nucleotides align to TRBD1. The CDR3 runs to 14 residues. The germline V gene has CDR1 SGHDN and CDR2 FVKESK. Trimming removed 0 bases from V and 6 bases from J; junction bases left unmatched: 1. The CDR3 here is CASSQDGTGDGYTF. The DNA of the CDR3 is TGTGCCAGCAGCCAAGATGGGACAGGGGATGGCTACACCTTC.

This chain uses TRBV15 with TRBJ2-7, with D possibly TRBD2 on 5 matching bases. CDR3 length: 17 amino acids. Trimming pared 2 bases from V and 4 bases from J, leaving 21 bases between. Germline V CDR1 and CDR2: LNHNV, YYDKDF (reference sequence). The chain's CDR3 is CATSRQKSGIPIYEQYF. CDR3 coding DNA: TGTGCCACCAGCAGACAAAAATCGGGGATACCTATTTACGAGCAGTACTTC.

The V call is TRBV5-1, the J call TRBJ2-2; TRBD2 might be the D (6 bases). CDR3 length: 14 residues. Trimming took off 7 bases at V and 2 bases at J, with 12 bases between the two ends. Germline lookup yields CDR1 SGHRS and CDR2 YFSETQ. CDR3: CASAYGGNTGELFF. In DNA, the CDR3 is TGCGCCAGCGCCTACGGGGGAAACACCGGGGAGCTGTTTTTT.